This T cell receptor (beta chain) is from a study of T cell repertoires in cytomegalovirus infection. Study summary: Matching HLA type, along with CMV infection, was indicated by public TCR beta signatures.

TCRdb ran MiXCR on the reads and lists one entry per CDR3 protein. Of more than 650,000 distinct CDR3 sequences listed, 35% are singletons. CDR3 length: 13 amino acids. CDR1 and CDR2 from the germline V gene are DFQATT and SNEGSKA (reference sequence). The germline V and J ends were trimmed by 3 bases and 8 bases, with 16 bases remaining between them. Remarks on this clonotype: The antigen remains undetermined.

Overall study results and limits: Accumulated public TCR beta family frequency recognized individuals carrying CMV together with the relevant HLA.

The specimen sequenced was PBMCs. The TCR originated in a human donor in good health (CMV status not recorded). Some clones in this sample may be carry-over from other donors' samples. The chain is built from TRBV20-1 and TRBJ1-2, with D unclear. As DNA, the CDR3 is TGCAGTGCTAGGGGAACCGGGAACCGGGGCTACACCTTC. Translation: CSARGTGNRGYTF.